This is a list of T cell receptor beta chains from one sample in a study of cytomegalovirus exposure and HLA in healthy donors. The table came from immunoSEQ multiplex PCR; TCRdb's copy has only in-frame clones and leaves some out. The data contain about 200,000 clones, 75% to 90% of them singletons. Sequencing was done on a sample of PBMCs. All receptors derive from a woman younger than 45 in good health and CMV-seronegative. Each CDR3 is given with its conserved first and last residue. A D gene is named only where the DNA matches it firmly. Clone size appears in some rows only: once, few, many, or a class for an expanded clone.

>TRBJ2-3|TRBD1|NA|TRBV6-6
TGTGCCAGCAGTAACGGACAGGTGGTGGATACGCAGTATTTT
CASSNGQVVDTQYF
>TRBJ2-7|NA|NA|TRBV10-2
TGCGCCACACAGGCCCCCGGGGAGCAGTACTTC
CATQAPGEQYF
>TRBJ2-1|NA|NA|TRBV28
TGTGCCAGCAGTCCGCAGACTATTGACAATGAGCAGTTCTTC
CASSPQTIDNEQFF
>TRBJ2-1|NA|few|TRBV5-1
TGCGCCAGCAGCGAAGGACTACAGCGTAGTGAGCAGTTCTTC
CASSEGLQRSEQFF
>TRBJ2-1|NA|NA|TRBV29-1
TGCAGCGCCCGAGGGGGGGAGGTTGGCTACAATGAGCAGTTCTTC
CSARGGEVGYNEQFF
>TRBJ2-5|TRBD2|NA|TRBV6-5
TGTGCCAGCAGCCCCGCCGGGACTACCGAGGTCCAGTACTTC
CASSPAGTTEVQYF
>TRBJ2-1|NA|NA|TRBV18
TGTGCCAGCTCACCGGGGGGGGACATCGGACGGGGTGAGCAGTTCTTC
CASSPGGDIGRGEQFF
>TRBJ2-7|TRBD2|NA|TRBV7-2
TGTGCCAGCAGCCCGACCGGGGGGGACTACGAGCAGTACTTC
CASSPTGGDYEQYF
>TRBJ2-3|NA|NA|TRBV5-1
TGCGCCAGCAGTGGAGGGGGGGCGCCAGATACGCAGTATTTT
CASSGGGAPDTQYF
>TRBJ1-4|NA|NA|TRBV15
TGTGCCACCAGCAGAGATGAAGATCGGAATGAAAAACTGTTTTTT
CATSRDEDRNEKLFF
>TRBJ1-1|TRBD1|NA|TRBV4-2
TGTGCCAGCAGCCAAGGCAGGGGGCGCTTTGACACTGAAGCTTTCTTT
CASSQGRGRFDTEAFF
>TRBJ1-5|NA|NA|TRBV2
TGTGCCAGCAGTGATCATAGCAATCAGCCCCAGCATTTT
CASSDHSNQPQHF
>TRBJ2-2|NA|NA|TRBV27
TGTGCCAGCAGTTTAAGCTCGCCCCTCTCAATCGGGGAGCTGTTTTTT
CASSLSSPLSIGELFF
>TRBJ2-7|NA|NA|TRBV2
TGTGCCAGCAGTGAATGGCTACTAGCCACCAAGGAGTTAGAGCAGTACTTC
CASSEWLLATKELEQYF
>TRBJ2-1|NA|NA|TRBV19
TGTGCCAGTAGTATTTCGATGGCGGTAAGCTCCTACAATGAGCAGTTCTTC
CASSISMAVSSYNEQFF
>TRBJ2-7|TRBD1|NA|TRBV28
TGTGCCAGCAGCTCCAGGGGGCGAGACGACTACGAGCAGTACTTC
CASSSRGRDDYEQYF
>TRBJ2-1|NA|NA|TRBV18
TGTGCCAGCTCACCAAATGGTCCCACGGGGAATGAGCAGTTCTTC
CASSPNGPTGNEQFF
>TRBJ2-7|NA|NA|TRBV7-9
TGTGCCAGTAGCTTTGCGGGGAAGGACGAGCAGTACTTC
CASSFAGKDEQYF
>TRBJ2-7|TRBD1|NA|TRBV28
TGTGCCAGCAGTTTACGGACAGGGGGCACGTACGAGCAGTACTTC
CASSLRTGGTYEQYF
>TRBJ1-1|NA|NA|TRBV6-6
TGTGCCAGTAAAACCGCAGGGGTTATCGACACTGAAGCTTTCTTT
CASKTAGVIDTEAFF